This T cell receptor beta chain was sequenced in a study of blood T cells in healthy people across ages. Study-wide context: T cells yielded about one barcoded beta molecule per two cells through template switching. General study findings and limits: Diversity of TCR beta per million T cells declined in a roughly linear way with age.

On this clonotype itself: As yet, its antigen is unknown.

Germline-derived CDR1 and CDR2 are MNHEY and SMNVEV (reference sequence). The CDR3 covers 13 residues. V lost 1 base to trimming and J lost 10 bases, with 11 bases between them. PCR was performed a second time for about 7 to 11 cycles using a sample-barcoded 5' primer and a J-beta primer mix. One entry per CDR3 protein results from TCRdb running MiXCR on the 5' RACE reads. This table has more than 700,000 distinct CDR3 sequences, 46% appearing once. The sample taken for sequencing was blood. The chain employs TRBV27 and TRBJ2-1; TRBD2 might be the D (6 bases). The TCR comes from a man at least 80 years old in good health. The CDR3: CASSLYSGREQFF. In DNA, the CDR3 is TGTGCCAGCAGTTTATACTCCGGGAGAGAGCAGTTCTTC.